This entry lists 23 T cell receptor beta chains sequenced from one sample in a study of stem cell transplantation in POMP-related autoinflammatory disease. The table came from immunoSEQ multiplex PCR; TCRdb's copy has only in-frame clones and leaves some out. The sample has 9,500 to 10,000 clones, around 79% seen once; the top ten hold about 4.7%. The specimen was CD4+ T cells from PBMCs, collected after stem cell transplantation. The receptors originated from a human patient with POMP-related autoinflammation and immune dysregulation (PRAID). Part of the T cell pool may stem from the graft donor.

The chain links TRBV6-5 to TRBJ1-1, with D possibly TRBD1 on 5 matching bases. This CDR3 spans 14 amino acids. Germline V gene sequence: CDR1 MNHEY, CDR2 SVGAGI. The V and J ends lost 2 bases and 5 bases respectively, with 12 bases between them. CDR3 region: CASSYRGLRTEAFF. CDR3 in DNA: TGTGCCAGCAGTTACCGGGGCTTAAGGACTGAAGCTTTCTTT.

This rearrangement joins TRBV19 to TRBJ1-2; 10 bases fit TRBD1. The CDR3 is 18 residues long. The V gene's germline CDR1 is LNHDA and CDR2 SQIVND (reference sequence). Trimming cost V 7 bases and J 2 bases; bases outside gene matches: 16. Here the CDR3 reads CASTSKDRGWVSNYGYTF. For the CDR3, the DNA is TGTGCCAGTACCTCCAAGGACAGGGGGTGGGTATCGAACTATGGCTACACCTTC.

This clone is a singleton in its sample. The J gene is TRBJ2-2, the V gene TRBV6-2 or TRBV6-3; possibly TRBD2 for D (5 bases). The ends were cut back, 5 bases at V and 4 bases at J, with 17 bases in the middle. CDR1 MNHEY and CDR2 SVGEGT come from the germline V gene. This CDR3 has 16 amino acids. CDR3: CASSPRHPRGTGELFF. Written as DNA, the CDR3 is TGTGCCAGCAGTCCCAGGCACCCCCGGGGCACCGGGGAGCTGTTTTTT.

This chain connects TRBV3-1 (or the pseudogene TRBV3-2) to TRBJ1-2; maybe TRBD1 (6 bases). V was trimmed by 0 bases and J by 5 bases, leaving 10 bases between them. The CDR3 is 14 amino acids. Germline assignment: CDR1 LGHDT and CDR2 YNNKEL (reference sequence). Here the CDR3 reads CASSQEGRGYGYTF. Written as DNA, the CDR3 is TGTGCCAGCAGCCAAGAAGGCAGGGGATATGGCTACACCTTC.

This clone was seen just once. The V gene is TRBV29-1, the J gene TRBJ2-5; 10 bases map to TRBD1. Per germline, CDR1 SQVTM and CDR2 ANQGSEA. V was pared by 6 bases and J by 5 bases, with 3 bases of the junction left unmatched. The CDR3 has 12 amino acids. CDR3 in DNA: TGCAGCGTGGGGACAGGGGAGGAGACCCAGTACTTC. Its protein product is CSVGTGEETQYF.

Written as DNA, the CDR3 is TGTGCCAGCAGCTTAGGGTGGTCACTGAACACTGAAGCTTTCTTT. Translated, it gives CASSLGWSLNTEAFF. This chain uses TRBV7-9 with TRBJ1-1; no definite D call. The CDR3 loop spans 15 amino acids. Germline CDR1 and CDR2: SEHNR and FQNEAQ (reference sequence). Trimming removed 1 base at V and 0 bases at J, with 9 bases between.

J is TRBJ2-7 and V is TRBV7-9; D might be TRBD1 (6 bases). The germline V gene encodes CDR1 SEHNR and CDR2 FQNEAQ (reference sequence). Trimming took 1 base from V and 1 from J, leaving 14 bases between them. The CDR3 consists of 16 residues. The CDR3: CASSLVPGVRSYEQYF. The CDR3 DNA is TGTGCCAGCAGCTTAGTACCAGGGGTTCGGTCCTACGAGCAGTACTTC.

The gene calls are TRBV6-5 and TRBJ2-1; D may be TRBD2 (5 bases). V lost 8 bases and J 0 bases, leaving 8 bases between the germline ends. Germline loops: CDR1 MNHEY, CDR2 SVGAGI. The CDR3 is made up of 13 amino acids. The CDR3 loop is CASCRGSYNEQFF. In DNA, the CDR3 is TGTGCCAGCTGCCGGGGCTCCTACAATGAGCAGTTCTTC.

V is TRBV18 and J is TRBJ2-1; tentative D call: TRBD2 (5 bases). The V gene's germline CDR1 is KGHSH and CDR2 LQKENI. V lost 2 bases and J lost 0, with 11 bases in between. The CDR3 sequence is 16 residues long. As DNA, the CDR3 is TGTGCCAGCTCACCAAAGGCGGGCAGCTCCTACAATGAGCAGTTCTTC. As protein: CASSPKAGSSYNEQFF.

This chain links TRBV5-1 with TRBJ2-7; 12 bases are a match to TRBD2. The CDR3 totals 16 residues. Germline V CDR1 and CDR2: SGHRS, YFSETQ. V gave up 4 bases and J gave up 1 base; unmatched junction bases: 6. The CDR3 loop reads CASSRRLAGESYEQYF. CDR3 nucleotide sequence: TGCGCCAGCAGCCGGAGACTAGCGGGAGAATCCTACGAGCAGTACTTC.

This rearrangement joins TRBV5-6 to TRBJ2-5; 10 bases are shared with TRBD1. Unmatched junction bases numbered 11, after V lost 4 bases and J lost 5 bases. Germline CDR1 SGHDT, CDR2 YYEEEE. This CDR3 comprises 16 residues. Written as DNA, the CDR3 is TGTGCCAGCAGCGGGGGACAGGGGAGGTTCTGGGAGACCCAGTACTTC. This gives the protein CASSGGQGRFWETQYF.

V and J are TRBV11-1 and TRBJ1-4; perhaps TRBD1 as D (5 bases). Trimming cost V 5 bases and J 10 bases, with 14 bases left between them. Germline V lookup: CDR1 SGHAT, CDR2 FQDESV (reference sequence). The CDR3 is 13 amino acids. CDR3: CASSGTLGGKLFF. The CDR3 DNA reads TGTGCCAGCAGCGGGACTCTTGGGGGAAAACTGTTTTTT.

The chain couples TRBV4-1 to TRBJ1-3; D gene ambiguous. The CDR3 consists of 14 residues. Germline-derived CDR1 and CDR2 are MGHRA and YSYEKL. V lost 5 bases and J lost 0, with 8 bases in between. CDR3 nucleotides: TGCGCCAGCAGCGTGGTAGGCTCTGGAAACACCATATATTTT. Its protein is CASSVVGSGNTIYF.

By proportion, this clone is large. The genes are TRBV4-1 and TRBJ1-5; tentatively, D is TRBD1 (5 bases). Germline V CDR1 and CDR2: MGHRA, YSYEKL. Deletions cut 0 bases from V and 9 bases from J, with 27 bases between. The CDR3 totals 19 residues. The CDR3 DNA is TGCGCCAGCAGCCAAGATAGCGGGACGAATTTTGGGGGGGGATCGCCCCAGCATTTT. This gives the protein CASSQDSGTNFGGGSPQHF.

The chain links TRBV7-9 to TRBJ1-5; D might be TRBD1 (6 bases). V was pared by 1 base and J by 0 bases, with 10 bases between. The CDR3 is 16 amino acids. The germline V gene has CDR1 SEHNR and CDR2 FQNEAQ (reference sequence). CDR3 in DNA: TGTGCCAGCAGCTTAGTTTCGGGGGCTAGCAATCAGCCCCAGCATTTT. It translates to CASSLVSGASNQPQHF.

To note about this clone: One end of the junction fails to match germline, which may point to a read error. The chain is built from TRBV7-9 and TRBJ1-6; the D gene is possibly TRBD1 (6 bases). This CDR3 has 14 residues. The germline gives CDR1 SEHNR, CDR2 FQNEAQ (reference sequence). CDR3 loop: CASRLGGDNSPLHF. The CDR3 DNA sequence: TGTGCCAGCAGATTAGGGGGGGATAATTCACCCCTCCACTTT.

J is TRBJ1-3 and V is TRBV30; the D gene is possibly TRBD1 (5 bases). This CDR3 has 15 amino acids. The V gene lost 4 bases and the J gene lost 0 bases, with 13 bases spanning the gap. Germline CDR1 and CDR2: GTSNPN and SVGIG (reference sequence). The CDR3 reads CAWTRQWSSGNTIYF. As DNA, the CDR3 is TGTGCCTGGACCAGACAGTGGAGCTCTGGAAACACCATATATTTT.

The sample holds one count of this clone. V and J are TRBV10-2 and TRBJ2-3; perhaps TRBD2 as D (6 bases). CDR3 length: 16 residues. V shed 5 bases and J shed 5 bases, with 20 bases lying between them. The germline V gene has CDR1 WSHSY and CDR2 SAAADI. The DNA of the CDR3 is TGCGCCAGCAGTCCCCTGGCGGGGCCCCCTGAAGATACGCAGTATTTT. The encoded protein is CASSPLAGPPEDTQYF.

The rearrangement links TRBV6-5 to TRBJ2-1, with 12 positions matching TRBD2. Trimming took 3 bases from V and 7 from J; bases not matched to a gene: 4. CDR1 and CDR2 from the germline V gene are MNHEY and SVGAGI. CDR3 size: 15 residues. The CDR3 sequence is CASSYRLAGVNEQFF. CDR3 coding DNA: TGTGCCAGCAGTTATCGACTAGCGGGAGTAAATGAGCAGTTCTTC.

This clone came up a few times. The CDR3 region has the DNA TGTGCCAGCAGTCCCCCGGGACTATCTAAAGAGACCCAGTACTTC. It encodes CASSPPGLSKETQYF. The chain employs TRBV28 and TRBJ2-5, with TRBD2 matching 7 bases. The CDR3 contains 15 residues. With V trimmed by 5 bases and J by 3 bases, 9 bases remained unmatched. Germline V gene lookup returns CDR1 MDHEN and CDR2 SYDVKM.

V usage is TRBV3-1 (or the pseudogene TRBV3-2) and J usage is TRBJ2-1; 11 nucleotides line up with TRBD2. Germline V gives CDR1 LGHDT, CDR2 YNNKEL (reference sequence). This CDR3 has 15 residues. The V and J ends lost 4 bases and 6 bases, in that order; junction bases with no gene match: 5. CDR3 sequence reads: CASSPTSGSTNEQFF. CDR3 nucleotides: TGTGCCAGCAGCCCCACTAGCGGGAGTACCAATGAGCAGTTCTTC.

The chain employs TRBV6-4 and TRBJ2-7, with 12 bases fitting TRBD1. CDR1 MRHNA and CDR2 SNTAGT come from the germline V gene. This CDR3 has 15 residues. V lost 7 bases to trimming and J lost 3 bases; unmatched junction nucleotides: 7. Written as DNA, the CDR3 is TGTGCCAGCATCCGGGACAGGGGGCGCCACTACGAGCAGTACTTC. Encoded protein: CASIRDRGRHYEQYF.

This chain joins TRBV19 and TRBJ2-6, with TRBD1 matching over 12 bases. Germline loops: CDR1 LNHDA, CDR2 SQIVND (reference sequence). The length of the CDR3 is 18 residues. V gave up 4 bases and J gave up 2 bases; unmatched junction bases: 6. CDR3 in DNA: TGTGCCAGTAGTACGCCGGGACAGGGGGCCGCTGGGGCCAACGTCCTGACTTTC. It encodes CASSTPGQGAAGANVLTF.